The rows below give T cell receptor beta chains drawn from one sample of a study of blood T cell repertoires in COVID-19. Profiling relied on immunoSEQ multiplex PCR, and the TCRdb table lists in-frame clones only, not all of them. Of 180,000 or so clones listed, more than 85% are singletons. Material: peripheral blood. The source of these receptors is a woman aged 25 to 39 with active or convalescent COVID-19. The CDR3 runs from the conserved cysteine through the conserved F or W. D genes are given only for firm matches. Rows give clone size only sometimes, using once, few, many, or a class for an expanded clone.

V	size	D	J	DNA	CDR3
TRBV30	.	TRBD1	TRBJ1-1	TGTGCCTGGAGTAGACAGGGGAAGGGCACTGAAGCTTTCTTT	CAWSRQGKGTEAFF
TRBV7-9	.	TRBD1	TRBJ1-5	TGTGCCAGCAGCTTAGGGACAGGGGAGGGTCAGCCCCAGCATTTT	CASSLGTGEGQPQHF
TRBV2	.	TRBD1	TRBJ1-5	TGTGCCAGCACCGAGACGGGGACAGGGGGCAATCAGCCCCAGCATTTT	CASTETGTGGNQPQHF
TRBV5-1	.	TRBD2	TRBJ2-1	TGCGCCAGCAGCTTGGAGGTAGCGGGGGGCCATGAGCAGTTCTTC	CASSLEVAGGHEQFF
TRBV19	.	TRBD2	TRBJ2-3	TGTGCCAGTAGTATGGGGCGGGGGGGCGTCACAGATACGCAGTATTTT	CASSMGRGGVTDTQYF
TRBV10-3	.	.	TRBJ1-5	TGTGCCATCAGGAGGGAGGAGGGCCAGCCCCAGCATTTT	CAIRREEGQPQHF
TRBV28	few	.	TRBJ1-1	TGTGCCAGCGGCCCCTCTGGGCAGCATGGTGAAGCTTTCTTT	CASGPSGQHGEAFF
TRBV18	.	.	TRBJ2-7	TGTGCCAGCTCACCACGAACGGGAGTTCAGTACGAGCAGTACTTC	CASSPRTGVQYEQYF
TRBV5-6	once	.	TRBJ1-1	TGTGCCAGCAGCTTAGTCCGGGGCACTGAAGCTTTCTTT	CASSLVRGTEAFF
TRBV7-2	.	TRBD2	TRBJ2-5	TGTGCCAGCAGCGATAGGACTAGCGGAGGGGGAGAGACCCAGTACTTC	CASSDRTSGGGETQYF
TRBV3-1/TRBV3-2	.	.	TRBJ2-3	TGTGCCAGCAGTGCTCGGGGAAGCACAGATACGCAGTATTTT	CASSARGSTDTQYF
TRBV24-1	.	.	TRBJ2-1	TGTGCCACCATGGACAACAATGAGCAGTTCTTC	CATMDNNEQFF
TRBV19	.	TRBD2	TRBJ2-3	TGTGCCAGTAGTATACGTCTAGCGGGAGCTACAGATACGCAGTATTTT	CASSIRLAGATDTQYF
TRBV25-1	.	.	TRBJ1-2	TGTGCCAGTAGTGCACAGGGTAACTATGGCTACACCTTC	CASSAQGNYGYTF
TRBV5-1	few	TRBD1	TRBJ1-2	TGCGCCAGCAGCTCCCCTACGACAGGGGGCGGAAACTATGGCTACACCTTC	CASSSPTTGGGNYGYTF
TRBV7-2	.	TRBD2	TRBJ2-1	TGTGCCAGCAGCTTAGCACGATTTCTAGCGGGAGGGCCTTACAATGAGCAGTTCTTC	CASSLARFLAGGPYNEQFF
TRBV2	.	.	TRBJ2-5	TGTGCCAGCAGTGCAACAGGAGTGGCCCAAGAGACCCAGTACTTC	CASSATGVAQETQYF
TRBV11-3	.	TRBD2	TRBJ2-1	TGTGCCAGCAGCTTAATGGGGTATGGAGCGGGGGCGTTCAATGAGCAGTTCTTC	CASSLMGYGAGAFNEQFF
TRBV18	.	TRBD1	TRBJ2-7	TGTGCCAGCTCGGGACAGGGGATTTTCAACGAGCAGTACTTC	CASSGQGIFNEQYF
TRBV5-8	.	.	TRBJ2-7	TGTGCCAGCAGCTATTTCGGGACAATCTACGAGCAGTACTTC	CASSYFGTIYEQYF
TRBV11-2	.	TRBD2	TRBJ2-1	TGTGCCAGCAGCTTGGAGCGGGGCTCCTACAATGAGCAGTTCTTC	CASSLERGSYNEQFF
TRBV28	.	.	TRBJ1-5	TGTGCCAGCAGTCCCCTAGGGGGTCAGCCCCAGCATTTT	CASSPLGGQPQHF
TRBV24-1	.	TRBD1	TRBJ2-7	TGTGCCACCAGTGACCCCTCAGGGGGCGGCTACGAGCAGTACTTC	CATSDPSGGGYEQYF
TRBV10-3	many	.	TRBJ1-5	TGTGCCATCAGTGGAGGTCGGCTCAATCAGCCCCAGCATTTT	CAISGGRLNQPQHF
TRBV9	.	.	TRBJ2-5	TGTGCCAGCAGCGCTGGGGGGACGGGACAAGAGACCCAGTACTTC	CASSAGGTGQETQYF
TRBV7-6	.	.	TRBJ2-7	TGTGCCAGCGCCTCAAGCGGAGAGTACGAGCAGTACTTC	CASASSGEYEQYF
TRBV6-5	.	.	TRBJ2-7	TGTGCCAGCGCGAAAACGGACAAACTCTACGAGCAGTACTTC	CASAKTDKLYEQYF
TRBV6-5	.	.	TRBJ1-2	TGTGCCAGCAGTTATAAACCGACAGACAGCTATGGCTACACCTTC	CASSYKPTDSYGYTF
TRBV19	.	.	TRBJ1-1	TGTGCCAGTAGTATTTCAGGGGCAAGAACTGAAGCTTTCTTT	CASSISGARTEAFF
TRBV9	.	.	TRBJ2-7	TGTGCCAGCAGCGAGGGGGACCGCAGTGACGAGCAGTACTTC	CASSEGDRSDEQYF
TRBV6-4	.	.	TRBJ2-7	TGTGCCAGCAGTGACTTCCTGCACAGCTACGAGCAGTACTTC	CASSDFLHSYEQYF
TRBV19	.	TRBD2	TRBJ2-3	TGTGCCAGTAGGGAAGCGGGGGGCAGCACAGATACGCAGTATTTT	CASREAGGSTDTQYF
TRBV18	.	.	TRBJ1-1	TGTGCCAGCTCACAGGGGTTAAACACTGAAGCTTTCTTT	CASSQGLNTEAFF
TRBV9	.	.	TRBJ1-1	TGTGCCAGCAGCGTAGTTCCAGGGGTTAGCACTGAAGCTTTCTTT	CASSVVPGVSTEAFF
TRBV5-1	.	TRBD2	TRBJ2-7	TGCGCCAGCAGCCCGGACCGGACTAGCACGCACGAGCAGTACTTC	CASSPDRTSTHEQYF
TRBV29-1	.	.	TRBJ2-7	TGCAGCGTTGGGTTTGCGGATTTAACCTACGAGCAGTACTTC	CSVGFADLTYEQYF
TRBV6-4	.	.	TRBJ1-1	TGTGCCAGCAGTTATCGGTCGAACACTGAAGCTTTCTTT	CASSYRSNTEAFF
TRBV5-4	.	.	TRBJ1-2	TGTGCCAGCAGCACTAACAGGGATAATGGCTACACCTTC	CASSTNRDNGYTF
TRBV28	once	.	TRBJ1-1	TGTGCCAGCAGCGCGCCCGCGGGTCCTACCACTGAAGCTTTCTTT	CASSAPAGPTTEAFF
TRBV3-1/TRBV3-2	.	TRBD2	TRBJ2-5	TGTGCCAGCAGCCAAGTATCCCTAGCGGGCCCGTACTTC	CASSQVSLAGPYF
TRBV6-5	.	TRBD1	TRBJ2-7	TGTGCCAGCAGGGGACAGGGGGCGGTCCGGGGCGAGCAGTACTTC	CASRGQGAVRGEQYF
TRBV4-1	.	TRBD2	TRBJ2-7	TGCGCCAGCACCCAAGGACTCCGGGACTATCCGAAAGGGCCTTTCTACGAGCAGTACTTC	CASTQGLRDYPKGPFYEQYF
TRBV19	once	.	TRBJ1-3	TGTGCCAGTAGACGTACAGGGACAGGAAACACCATATATTTT	CASRRTGTGNTIYF
TRBV2	.	.	TRBJ2-4	TGTGCCAGCAGTGCAGAACAGGGGGGGAAAAACATTCAGTACTTC	CASSAEQGGKNIQYF
TRBV7-9	once	TRBD2	TRBJ2-1	TGTGCCAGCAGCTTAGTCCGGCTAGCGGGGCACAATGAGCAGTTCTTC	CASSLVRLAGHNEQFF
TRBV19	.	.	TRBJ2-3	TGTGCCAGTAGTAGGAATAGCGGAACCCGCACAGATACGCAGTATTTT	CASSRNSGTRTDTQYF
TRBV19	.	.	TRBJ1-5	TGTGCCAGTAGATGGCAGGGGTCGAATCAGCCCCAGCATTTT	CASRWQGSNQPQHF
TRBV6-6	.	.	TRBJ1-5	TGTGCCAGCAGAAGGGAGGGACGTCAGCCGATGATGCCCCAGCATTTT	CASRREGRQPMMPQHF
TRBV4-1	.	TRBD1	TRBJ1-1	TGCGCCAGCAGCCAACCCACCCGACAGGGGGCGAATGAAGCTTTCTTT	CASSQPTRQGANEAFF
TRBV2	once	TRBD1	TRBJ1-1	TGTGCCACCCCGACAGGGGGTAGGAGTTTTAACACTGAAGCTTTCTTT	CATPTGGRSFNTEAFF
TRBV7-9	.	TRBD1	TRBJ1-1	TGTGCCAGCAGTCGGACAGGGAGGGGCACTGAAGCTTTCTTT	CASSRTGRGTEAFF
TRBV10-1	.	TRBD2	TRBJ2-1	TGCGCCACCAGCCAAGCGGGAGGACGGGATGAGCAGTTCTTC	CATSQAGGRDEQFF
TRBV5-8	.	TRBD1	TRBJ1-6	TGTGCCAGCAGCTTGAAGACAGGGATCTCACCCCTCCACTTT	CASSLKTGISPLHF